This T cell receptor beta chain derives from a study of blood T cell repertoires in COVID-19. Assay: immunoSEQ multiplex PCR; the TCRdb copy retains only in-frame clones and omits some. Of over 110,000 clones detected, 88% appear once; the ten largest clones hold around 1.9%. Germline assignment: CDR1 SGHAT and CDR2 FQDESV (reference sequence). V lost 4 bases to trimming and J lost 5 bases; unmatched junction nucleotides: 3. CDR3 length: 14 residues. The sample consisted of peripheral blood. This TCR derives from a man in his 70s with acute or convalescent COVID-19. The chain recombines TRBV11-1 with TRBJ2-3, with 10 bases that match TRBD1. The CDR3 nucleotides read TGTGCCAGCAGCTCCGGGACAGGGGAAGATACGCAGTATTTT. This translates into CASSSGTGEDTQYF.